This TCR beta chain was sequenced during a study of cytomegalovirus exposure and HLA in healthy donors. Germline CDR1 and CDR2: SGHTA and FQGTGA. This CDR3 spans 15 amino acids. Trimming pared 1 base from V and 4 bases from J, leaving 13 bases between. Produced via immunoSEQ multiplex PCR; TCRdb's table is partial and in-frame only. The sample records roughly 300,000 clones, 85% to 90% being singletons. This TCR was recovered from a woman between 18 and 29 years old in good health and CMV-seronegative. Material: PBMCs. The chain recombines TRBV7-3 with TRBJ2-5; TRBD1 is a possible D gene (5 bases). The CDR3 loop reads CASSLRSGKRETQYF. The CDR3 DNA follows: TGTGCCAGCAGCTTAAGGTCAGGGAAGCGAGAGACCCAGTACTTC.